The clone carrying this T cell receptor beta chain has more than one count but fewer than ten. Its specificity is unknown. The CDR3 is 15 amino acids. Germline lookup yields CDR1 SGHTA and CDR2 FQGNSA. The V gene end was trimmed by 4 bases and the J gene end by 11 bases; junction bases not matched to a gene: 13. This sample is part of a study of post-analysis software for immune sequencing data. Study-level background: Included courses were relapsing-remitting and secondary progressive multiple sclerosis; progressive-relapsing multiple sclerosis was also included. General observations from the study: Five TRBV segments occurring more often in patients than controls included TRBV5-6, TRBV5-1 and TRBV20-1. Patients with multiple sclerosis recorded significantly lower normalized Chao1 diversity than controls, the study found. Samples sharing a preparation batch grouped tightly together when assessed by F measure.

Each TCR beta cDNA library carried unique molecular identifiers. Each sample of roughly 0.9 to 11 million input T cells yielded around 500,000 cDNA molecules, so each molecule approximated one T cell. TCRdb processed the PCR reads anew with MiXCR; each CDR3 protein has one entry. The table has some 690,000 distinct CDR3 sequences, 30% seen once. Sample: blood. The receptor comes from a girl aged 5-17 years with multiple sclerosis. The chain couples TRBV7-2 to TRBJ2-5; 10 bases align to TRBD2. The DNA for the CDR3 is TGTGCCAGCAGCTCTACCCTAGCGGGAGCTTACAAGCAGTACTTC. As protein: CASSSTLAGAYKQYF.